The rows below give T cell receptor beta chains drawn from one sample of a study of T-cell reconstitution after alpha-beta-depleted transplantation in children. TCRdb independently ran MiXCR on the PCR reads; one entry per CDR3 protein. The table includes hundreds of thousands of distinct CDR3 sequences, around 17% detected once. Sample: PBMCs, mostly from graft donor cells, taken 360 days after TCRalphabeta/CD19-depleted stem cell transplant. These receptors originate from a male patient under 18 who had a stem cell transplant for acute lymphoblastic leukemia, so the T cells may come from the graft donor. CDR3s include the opening cysteine and the closing phenylalanine or tryptophan. A D gene is named only where the DNA matches it firmly.

v_call: TRBV29-1
j_call: TRBJ1-2
d_call: TRBD1
cdr3_aa: CSVGQGGGYTF

v_call: TRBV24-1
j_call: TRBJ2-3
d_call: -
cdr3_aa: CATSDLRKSGVDTQYF

v_call: TRBV10-3
j_call: TRBJ1-4
d_call: -
cdr3_aa: CAISEGRGLTTNEKLFF

v_call: TRBV9
j_call: TRBJ2-1
d_call: TRBD1
cdr3_aa: CASSVGLEGQGVNEQFF

v_call: TRBV5-1
j_call: TRBJ2-7
d_call: TRBD2
cdr3_aa: CASSSRLAFEQYF

v_call: TRBV7-3
j_call: TRBJ2-2
d_call: TRBD1
cdr3_aa: CASSRLQGALTGELFF

v_call: TRBV5-5
j_call: TRBJ1-2
d_call: -
cdr3_aa: CASSWGTQINYGYTF

v_call: TRBV10-3
j_call: TRBJ1-2
d_call: -
cdr3_aa: CAISESLRDPGGYTF

v_call: TRBV19
j_call: TRBJ2-7
d_call: TRBD1
cdr3_aa: CASSTGQGAAFSYEQYF

v_call: TRBV27
j_call: TRBJ1-6
d_call: -
cdr3_aa: CASSFRVSSSYNSPLHF

v_call: TRBV29-1
j_call: TRBJ2-1
d_call: -
cdr3_aa: CSVEDLHPSSYNEQFF

v_call: TRBV6-5
j_call: TRBJ2-2
d_call: TRBD2
cdr3_aa: CASSYVAGVYTGELFF

v_call: TRBV27
j_call: TRBJ2-7
d_call: -
cdr3_aa: CASSLSRFLSYEQYF

v_call: TRBV5-1
j_call: TRBJ2-7
d_call: TRBD1
cdr3_aa: CASNFGQGVGEQYF

v_call: TRBV27
j_call: TRBJ1-4
d_call: -
cdr3_aa: CASSSIHRATNEKLFF

v_call: TRBV5-6
j_call: TRBJ1-1
d_call: TRBD1
cdr3_aa: CASSLWGQSVNTEAFF

v_call: TRBV29-1
j_call: TRBJ1-2
d_call: TRBD1
cdr3_aa: CSVALPGTGNGYTF

v_call: TRBV24-1
j_call: TRBJ2-5
d_call: TRBD2
cdr3_aa: CATSGGSSGGSQETQYF

v_call: TRBV27
j_call: TRBJ2-7
d_call: -
cdr3_aa: CASSLSAGYSYEQYF

v_call: TRBV12-3/TRBV12-4
j_call: TRBJ2-5
d_call: -
cdr3_aa: CASSFRVPETETQYF

v_call: TRBV29-1
j_call: TRBJ2-7
d_call: TRBD2
cdr3_aa: CSVQGLAGFGQYF

v_call: TRBV20-1
j_call: TRBJ2-7
d_call: -
cdr3_aa: CSARRTLPPDEQYF

v_call: TRBV15
j_call: TRBJ2-5
d_call: -
cdr3_aa: CATSRPRGRTEETQYF

v_call: TRBV6-5
j_call: TRBJ2-7
d_call: -
cdr3_aa: CASSSIGLAISYEQYF

v_call: TRBV29-1
j_call: TRBJ2-5
d_call: TRBD2
cdr3_aa: CSVELAGSQETQYF

v_call: TRBV7-3
j_call: TRBJ2-2
d_call: -
cdr3_aa: CASSHKQGNTGELFF

v_call: TRBV5-1
j_call: TRBJ1-5
d_call: TRBD1
cdr3_aa: CASSSGQSSNQPQHF

v_call: TRBV7-9
j_call: TRBJ2-7
d_call: -
cdr3_aa: CASRAGGASEEQYF

v_call: TRBV25-1
j_call: TRBJ2-7
d_call: -
cdr3_aa: CASSDWNGASYEQYF

v_call: TRBV2
j_call: TRBJ2-7
d_call: TRBD1
cdr3_aa: CASRGLAGRTGAYEQYF

v_call: TRBV24-1
j_call: TRBJ1-5
d_call: -
cdr3_aa: CATSHAGKQSCNQPQHF

v_call: TRBV6-5
j_call: TRBJ2-3
d_call: -
cdr3_aa: CASSYSPDRDTQYF

v_call: TRBV29-1
j_call: TRBJ2-3
d_call: -
cdr3_aa: CSVPVTDTQYF

v_call: TRBV2
j_call: TRBJ2-7
d_call: -
cdr3_aa: CASRDSWFYEQYF

v_call: TRBV4-2
j_call: TRBJ2-7
d_call: TRBD1
cdr3_aa: CASSQDRGDRAYEQYF

v_call: TRBV4-1
j_call: TRBJ2-7
d_call: TRBD2
cdr3_aa: CASSQDPGTSGLYSYEQYF

v_call: TRBV20-1
j_call: TRBJ2-3
d_call: -
cdr3_aa: CSARDFRGGSGRADTQYF

v_call: TRBV12-3/TRBV12-4
j_call: TRBJ2-2
d_call: -
cdr3_aa: CASTDNTGELFF

v_call: TRBV7-2
j_call: TRBJ1-1
d_call: -
cdr3_aa: CASSLVNREAFF

v_call: TRBV20-1
j_call: TRBJ1-5
d_call: TRBD1
cdr3_aa: CSAGQGASNQPQHF

v_call: TRBV7-3
j_call: TRBJ2-7
d_call: TRBD2
cdr3_aa: CASSLQPGLAADEQYF

v_call: TRBV20-1
j_call: TRBJ1-5
d_call: TRBD1
cdr3_aa: CSAETGTGVTSNQPQHF